Presented here are 29 T cell receptor beta chains from one specimen sequenced in a study of blood T cell repertoires in COVID-19. TCRdb's table, derived via immunoSEQ multiplex PCR, lists solely in-frame clones and lacks some. The data contain 290,000 or so clones, 90% of them singletons. The sample was PBMCs or T cells enriched from blood (not recorded which). The receptor source for this set is a young woman with acute COVID-19.

This chain links TRBV5-5 with TRBJ2-7; a possible D gene is TRBD1 (5 bases). Germline CDR1 is SGHKS and CDR2 is YYEKEE (reference sequence). CDR3 length: 16 amino acids. Trimming pared 1 base from V and 1 base from J, leaving 15 bases between. The chain's CDR3 is CASSLPAAGRSYEQYF. In nucleotides, the CDR3 is TGTGCCAGCAGCTTGCCGGCGGCAGGGCGTTCCTACGAGCAGTACTTC.

This clone has only a few counts. The germline gene is not matched at one end of the junction; a read error may be the cause. This rearrangement joins TRBV5-5 to TRBJ1-4, with TRBD1 as a possible D gene (5 bases). The CDR3 runs 13 residues. Germline V gene lookup returns CDR1 SGHKS and CDR2 YYEKEE (reference sequence). In nucleotides, the CDR3 is TGTGCCAGCAACTTGGGGCTTAATGAAAAACTGTTTTTT. Its translation: CASNLGLNEKLFF.

The rearrangement links TRBV19 to TRBJ2-3; 9 nucleotides match TRBD2. Trimming at V came to 3 bases and at J to 1 base, leaving 2 bases not matched to a gene. The CDR3 sequence is 15 residues long. Germline V CDR1 and CDR2: LNHDA, SQIVND (reference sequence). The CDR3 sequence: CASSIIAGGTDTQYF. CDR3 bases: TGTGCCAGTAGTATCATAGCGGGGGGCACAGATACGCAGTATTTT.

The V gene is TRBV28, the J gene TRBJ1-2; D remains ambiguous. CDR3 length: 13 amino acids. The V gene lost 6 bases and the J gene lost 0 bases, with 8 bases spanning the gap. The germline gives CDR1 MDHEN, CDR2 SYDVKM. CDR3 nucleotide sequence: TGTGCCAGCAGCCTTGGCTCTAACTATGGCTACACCTTC. Its protein is CASSLGSNYGYTF.

The chain has TRBV2 and TRBJ1-2, with D perhaps TRBD1 (5 bases). Germline assignment: CDR1 SNHLY and CDR2 FYNNEI. This CDR3 region has 17 residues. V was clipped by 6 bases and J by 1 base, with 21 bases between them. This chain's CDR3 is CASRGILDMSFNYGYTF. The CDR3 coding sequence is TGTGCCAGCAGGGGGATCTTGGACATGTCCTTTAACTATGGCTACACCTTC.

The CDR3 DNA reads as TGTGCCAGCAGTGAATTAACAGGCGTCGACTATGGCTACACCTTC. Translating it yields CASSELTGVDYGYTF. The rearrangement joins TRBV25-1 to TRBJ1-2; tentatively, D is TRBD1 (5 bases). CDR1 is MGHDK, CDR2 SYGVNS, per germline. The germline V and J ends were trimmed by 1 base and 3 bases, with 12 bases remaining between them. This CDR3 region has 15 residues.

This clone was counted once. The V call is TRBV6-5, the J call TRBJ1-2, with 7 bases aligning to TRBD1. Per the germline V gene, CDR1 is MNHEY and CDR2 is SVGAGI. The V and J ends lost 6 bases and 8 bases, in that order; junction bases with no gene match: 12. The CDR3 loop spans 14 amino acids. The CDR3 DNA sequence: TGTGCCAGCAGGACTTCCGAGGGGGCGCGAGGCTACACCTTC. This gives the protein CASRTSEGARGYTF.

The chain has TRBV24-1 and TRBJ2-1; 10 bases align to TRBD1. The CDR3 has 16 residues. Germline trimming cut 4 bases from V and 8 bases from J; bases unmatched to any gene: 10. Germline V gene lookup returns CDR1 KGHDR and CDR2 SFDVKD. Here the CDR3 reads CATSDVGQGLLDEQFF. The CDR3 coding sequence is TGTGCCACCAGTGACGTGGGACAGGGGCTCTTGGATGAGCAGTTCTTC.

Worth noting for this clone: One end of the junction is discordant with germline, which a read error may explain. The chain recombines TRBV5-1 with TRBJ1-2, with D perhaps TRBD1 (5 bases). The CDR3 is made up of 14 amino acids. Germline V lookup: CDR1 SGHRS, CDR2 YFSETQ. The CDR3 sequence is CARSLSGGGYGYTF. In nucleotides, the CDR3 is TGCGCCCGCAGCTTGTCTGGGGGGGGCTATGGCTACACCTTC.

The chain combines TRBV5-6 with TRBJ1-1, with D possibly matching TRBD1 (5 bases). The V gene lost 4 bases and the J gene lost 1 base, with 8 bases spanning the gap. Germline CDR1 and CDR2: SGHDT and YYEEEE. CDR3 length equals 13 residues. The CDR3 nucleotides read TGTGCCAGCAGCGTTGACAGGAACACTGAAGCTTTCTTT. Translating it yields CASSVDRNTEAFF.

V gene TRBV29-1 combines with J gene TRBJ2-7; a possible D gene is TRBD1 (6 bases). CDR1 SQVTM and CDR2 ANQGSEA come from the germline V gene. V lost 5 bases and J lost 2, with 16 bases in between. This CDR3 has 14 amino acids. The CDR3 protein is CSVNNREFPYEQYF. CDR3 in DNA: TGCAGCGTTAACAACAGGGAGTTCCCCTACGAGCAGTACTTC.

This chain uses TRBV24-1 with TRBJ2-1, with TRBD2 identical over 13 bases. The CDR3 covers 16 residues. Trimming removed 1 base from V and 8 bases from J; junction bases left unmatched: 4. Germline assignment: CDR1 KGHDR and CDR2 SFDVKD. The CDR3 DNA reads as TGTGCCACCAGTGATTTAGGGACTAGCGGGGCCGATGAGCAGTTCTTC. It yields the protein CATSDLGTSGADEQFF.

This clone showed up just a few times. The rearrangement links TRBV12-3 or TRBV12-4 to TRBJ1-5, with D hard to call. The V gene lost 1 base and the J gene lost 5 bases, with 6 bases spanning the gap. The CDR3 contains 13 residues. CDR3 bases: TGTGCCAGCAGTTTAGACACCTATCAGCCCCAGCATTTT. It translates to CASSLDTYQPQHF.

This sequence joins TRBV7-8 and TRBJ2-7, with TRBD2 matching over 11 bases. The length of the CDR3 is 16 residues. The germline gives CDR1 SGHVS, CDR2 FQNEAQ. J lost 4 bases, V lost 4 bases, and 9 bases had no gene match. In DNA form, the CDR3 reads TGTGCCAGCAGCTCGGCCCCCACTAGCGGGGGTTACGAGCAGTACTTC. This encodes CASSSAPTSGGYEQYF.

The gene calls are TRBV15 and TRBJ2-1; D may be TRBD1 (6 bases). The germline gives CDR1 LNHNV, CDR2 YYDKDF (reference sequence). Trimming took off 4 bases at V and 2 bases at J, with 12 bases between the two ends. The CDR3 has 15 amino acids. The CDR3 sequence: CATSTTGLPYNEQFF. The CDR3, as DNA: TGTGCCACCAGCACCACAGGGCTCCCCTACAATGAGCAGTTCTTC.

This rearrangement joins TRBV5-1 to TRBJ2-3; 9 bases map to TRBD1. The CDR3 runs 16 residues. CDR1 is SGHRS, CDR2 YFSETQ, per germline. The V segment lost 0 bases and the J segment 4 bases; nucleotides outside the gene matches: 6. The CDR3 nucleotides are TGCGCCAGCAGCTTGGCCCGGGACAGGGTGGCAGATACGCAGTATTTT. Translating it yields CASSLARDRVADTQYF.

This clone was seen once. The rearrangement uses TRBV2 and TRBJ1-1, with 8 bases matching TRBD1. V shed 4 bases and J 3 bases; nucleotides not matched to a gene: 7. The CDR3 totals 15 residues. Germline CDR1 is SNHLY and CDR2 is FYNNEI. This CDR3 is CASSGTGKGDTEAFF. The CDR3 DNA reads as TGTGCCAGCAGTGGGACAGGGAAAGGTGACACTGAAGCTTTCTTT.

This clone was counted a single time. The chain recombines TRBV5-5 with TRBJ1-2; D is ambiguous. Trimming shortened V by 0 bases and J by 8 bases, and 11 bases separated the two germline ends. CDR3 size: 13 residues. Germline loops: CDR1 SGHKS, CDR2 YYEKEE (reference sequence). CDR3 nucleotides: TGTGCCAGCAGCTTGGCCGGGATGGGGGGCTACACCTTC. This gives the protein CASSLAGMGGYTF.

The CDR3 region is CASSLVHSRTEAFF. CDR3 nucleotide sequence: TGTGCCAGCAGCTTAGTGCACAGCAGAACTGAAGCTTTCTTT. This sequence joins TRBV11-3 and TRBJ1-1; D gene uncertain. Trimming cost V 1 base and J 5 bases, with 11 bases left between them. The CDR3 is 14 residues long. Germline assignment: CDR1 SGHNT and CDR2 YENEEA.

The CDR3 sequence is CASSFRVSTQYF. The CDR3, as DNA: TGTGCCAGCAGCTTTAGAGTTTCTACGCAGTATTTT. The chain has TRBV11-2 and TRBJ2-3; D is unclear. Germline CDR1 SGHAT, CDR2 FQNNGV. Deletions cut 3 bases from V and 8 bases from J, with 9 bases between. CDR3 size: 12 residues.

The V and J genes are TRBV19 and TRBJ2-2; D remains unclear. From germline, CDR1 is LNHDA and CDR2 SQIVND (reference sequence). This CDR3 region has 12 residues. V was clipped by 2 bases and J by 6 bases, with 4 bases between them. The CDR3: CASSIPPGELFF. The CDR3 DNA reads TGTGCCAGTAGTATACCTCCCGGGGAGCTGTTTTTT.

This sequence joins TRBV3-1 (or the pseudogene TRBV3-2) and TRBJ1-2; D is undetermined. The CDR3 totals 12 residues. With 1 base removed from V and 8 bases from J, the gap between germline ends came to 8 bases. Germline CDR1 reads LGHDT; CDR2 reads YNNKEL (reference sequence). This CDR3 reads CASSQGERGYTF. The DNA of the CDR3 is TGTGCCAGCAGCCAAGGTGAGCGCGGCTACACCTTC.

As DNA, the CDR3 is TGTGCCAGCAGTTTAGGGGACCGGGGGGAAGCTTTCTTT. Its protein product is CASSLGDRGEAFF. The rearrangement links TRBV27 to TRBJ1-1; the D gene is possibly TRBD1 (5 bases). Trimming cost V 2 bases and J 8 bases, with 12 bases left between them. In germline, CDR1 is MNHEY, CDR2 SMNVEV (reference sequence). The CDR3 length is 13 residues.

The rearrangement uses TRBV30 and TRBJ1-4, with D perhaps TRBD1 (5 bases). CDR1 is GTSNPN and CDR2 is SVGIG in the germline V gene (reference sequence). V was shortened by 1 base and J by 5 bases, with 14 bases between the two germline ends. The CDR3 covers 15 residues. This CDR3 is CAWSDKDRFNEKLFF. The CDR3, as DNA: TGTGCCTGGAGTGACAAAGACAGATTCAATGAAAAACTGTTTTTT.

The J gene is TRBJ2-1, the V gene TRBV11-3; perhaps TRBD1 as D (5 bases). The V gene lost 3 bases and the J gene lost 5 bases, with 17 bases spanning the gap. The CDR3 is made up of 16 amino acids. Germline values: CDR1 SGHNT, CDR2 YENEEA. CDR3 sequence: CASSFLRERVHNEQFF. The CDR3 coding sequence is TGTGCCAGCAGCTTCCTCAGGGAAAGGGTACACAATGAGCAGTTCTTC.

The chain combines TRBV27 with TRBJ2-7; 9 bases map to TRBD1. Germline V gene lookup returns CDR1 MNHEY and CDR2 SMNVEV (reference sequence). The V and J ends lost 2 bases and 3 bases, in that order; junction bases with no gene match: 5. The CDR3 is 15 residues long. For the CDR3, the DNA is TGTGCCAGCAGTTTAGCTGGGACAGGGATCTACGAGCAGTACTTC. Residues: CASSLAGTGIYEQYF.

This clone has a single count. This chain joins TRBV2 and TRBJ2-7, with 9 bases lining up with TRBD1. The germline V gene encodes CDR1 SNHLY and CDR2 FYNNEI. J was trimmed by 1 base and V by 11 bases; bases with no gene match: 6. The CDR3 extends over 13 amino acids. In DNA form, the CDR3 reads TGTGCCGGCGACAGGGGGGTATCCTACGAGCAGTACTTC. It is translated as CAGDRGVSYEQYF.

This chain links TRBV5-1 with TRBJ2-1, with 7 bases matching TRBD2. V shed 5 bases, J shed 4 bases, and the junction held 6 bases outside the gene matches. The germline V gene encodes CDR1 SGHRS and CDR2 YFSETQ. The CDR3 sequence is 14 residues long. The CDR3 nucleotides read TGCGCCAGCAGTGTGTCTAGCGGTTACAATGAGCAGTTCTTC. It encodes CASSVSSGYNEQFF.

This chain joins TRBV7-2 and TRBJ2-1, with 7 bases aligning to TRBD1. The junction had 5 bases not matched to a gene; V was cut back by 4 bases and J by 2 bases. CDR1 is SGHTA, CDR2 FQGNSA, per germline. This CDR3 is built from 15 residues. In nucleotides, the CDR3 is TGTGCCAGCAGCTCGACAGGGTGGACCTACAATGAGCAGTTCTTC. Residues: CASSSTGWTYNEQFF.